This entry is about one T cell receptor (beta chain). Its specificity is not known. This table comes from immunoSEQ multiplex PCR, and its TCRdb copy is limited to in-frame clones, with some not included. The repertoire holds around 39,000 clones, around 81% seen once, with around 1.7% in the top ten. The V and J ends lost 5 bases and 2 bases respectively, with 10 bases between them. The CDR3 contains 14 residues. CDR1 and CDR2 from the germline V gene are SGHVS and FNYEAQ. These data are taken from a study of Siglec-9 on CD8 T cells in melanoma. Findings and limits, study-wide: An effector memory CD8+ subset marked by Siglec-9 reportedly appeared to gather in melanoma.

Sequenced sample: Siglec-9- CD8+ T cells sorted from blood. The chain employs TRBV7-6 and TRBJ2-1; D not certain. The sequence came from a human donor in good health. CDR3 region: CASSLPDAYNEQFF. CDR3 DNA sequence: TGTGCCAGCAGCCTACCGGACGCCTACAATGAGCAGTTCTTC.